The 12 T cell receptor beta chains presented below share a single source sample, sequenced in a study of cytomegalovirus exposure and HLA in healthy donors. PCR used 60 Vbeta primers and 13 Jbeta primers. Sequencing used immunoSEQ multiplex PCR; TCRdb keeps in-frame clones, though not all of them. This sample has 120,000 to 150,000 clones, with almost 80% found just once. The source material was PBMCs. The source is a man aged 18 to 35 in good health and CMV-seronegative.

The gene calls are TRBV10-3 and TRBJ1-1, with 9 bases matching TRBD1. Trimming at V came to 8 bases and at J to 1 base, leaving 11 bases not matched to a gene. This CDR3 is 16 amino acids long. The germline gives CDR1 ENHRY, CDR2 SYGVKD. The CDR3 here is CAIGQQGAPGNTEAFF. Written as DNA, the CDR3 is TGTGCCATCGGGCAACAGGGGGCTCCAGGGAACACTGAAGCTTTCTTT.

CDR3 loop: CASSLALPVGVGVNSPLHF. The CDR3 coding sequence is TGTGCCAGCAGCTTAGCGCTTCCAGTCGGCGTCGGAGTAAATTCACCCCTCCACTTT. This chain connects TRBV7-2 to TRBJ1-6; D ambiguous. CDR3 length: 19 residues. The germline V and J ends were trimmed by 0 bases and 7 bases, with 22 bases remaining between them. Germline CDR1 and CDR2: SGHTA and FQGNSA.

V is TRBV19 and J is TRBJ1-4; 8 nucleotides align to TRBD1. Per germline, CDR1 LNHDA and CDR2 SQIVND (reference sequence). The CDR3 is made up of 15 amino acids. J was trimmed by 3 bases and V by 6 bases; bases with no gene match: 6. The CDR3 spells CASRIGQGSNEKLFF. In nucleotides, the CDR3 is TGTGCCAGTAGGATCGGACAGGGCTCTAATGAAAAACTGTTTTTT.

This sequence joins TRBV6-1 and TRBJ1-5, with a weak D call TRBD1 (6 bases). Germline CDR1 and CDR2: MNHNS and SASEGT. The CDR3 runs to 15 residues. V dropped 8 bases and J dropped 3 bases, with 17 bases sitting between them. CDR3 bases: TGTGCCAGCGGGGGCTACAGCTTTCTCAATCAGCCCCAGCATTTT. Protein sequence: CASGGYSFLNQPQHF.

This chain uses TRBV9 with TRBJ1-1, with 8 nucleotides matching TRBD1. Trimming removed 0 bases from V and 4 bases from J; junction bases left unmatched: 2. CDR3 length: 14 residues. The germline V gene has CDR1 SGDLS and CDR2 YYNGEE. The CDR3 DNA follows: TGTGCCAGCAGCGTAGCTGGGACAGGCACTGAAGCTTTCTTT. This translates into CASSVAGTGTEAFF.

This chain links TRBV7-9 with TRBJ2-3; 9 positions agree with TRBD1. V trimming: 3 bases; J trimming: 0 bases; junction bases outside the gene matches: 4. Germline V lookup: CDR1 SEHNR, CDR2 FQNEAQ (reference sequence). The CDR3 runs to 16 residues. CDR3 DNA sequence: TGTGCCAGCAGCTTGCTGACAGGGGGTAGCACAGATACGCAGTATTTT. Its translation is CASSLLTGGSTDTQYF.

The J gene is TRBJ2-2, the V gene TRBV10-3, with 8 bases matching TRBD1. The V segment lost 3 bases and the J segment 2 bases; nucleotides outside the gene matches: 5. Germline V gene data show CDR1 as ENHRY and CDR2 as SYGVKD. The CDR3 covers 16 residues. This CDR3 reads CAISEIQGANTGELFF. DNA of the CDR3: TGTGCCATCAGTGAAATCCAGGGGGCCAACACCGGGGAGCTGTTTTTT.

The genes are TRBV29-1 and TRBJ2-5; 7 bases align to TRBD1. The CDR3 consists of 15 residues. V was clipped by 6 bases and J by 2 bases; unmatched bases: 12. Looked up from germline, CDR1 is SQVTM and CDR2 is ANQGSEA. The CDR3 loop reads CSVDNRTGVQETQYF. As DNA, the CDR3 is TGCAGCGTAGATAACCGGACAGGCGTTCAAGAGACCCAGTACTTC. Full variable domain (missing parts from reference TRBV29-1 and TRBJ2-5): SAVISQKPSRDICQRGTSLTIQCQVDSQVTMMFWYRQQPGQSLTLIATANQGSEATYESGFVIDKFPISRPNLTFSTLTVSNMSPEDSSIYLCSVDNRTGVQETQYFGPGTRLLVL.

The chain employs TRBV5-1 and TRBJ1-4, with 10 positions matching TRBD1. The junction had 8 bases not matched to a gene; V was cut back by 7 bases and J by 8 bases. This CDR3 comprises 14 residues. CDR1 SGHRS and CDR2 YFSETQ come from the germline V gene. The CDR3 is CASAAGTGVEKLFF. CDR3 coding DNA: TGCGCCAGCGCCGCCGGGACAGGGGTCGAAAAACTGTTTTTT.

This chain joins TRBV4-2 and TRBJ2-2, with TRBD2 matching over 7 bases. V shed 3 bases and J 0 bases; nucleotides not matched to a gene: 4. The V gene's germline CDR1 is LGHNA and CDR2 YNFKEQ. There are 16 residues in the CDR3. The CDR3 region is CASSHRTRANTGELFF. CDR3 DNA: TGTGCCAGCAGCCACCGGACTAGGGCGAACACCGGGGAGCTGTTTTTT.

The J gene is TRBJ2-3, the V gene TRBV11-1; 15 nucleotides match TRBD2. CDR3 size: 17 residues. The ends lost 5 bases at V and 5 bases at J; junction bases unmatched: 8. In germline, CDR1 is SGHAT, CDR2 FQDESV (reference sequence). Here the CDR3 reads CASSPGLAGGHGDTQYF. In DNA form, the CDR3 reads TGTGCCAGCAGCCCAGGACTAGCGGGGGGGCATGGAGATACGCAGTATTTT.

The chain uses TRBV7-2 and TRBJ1-4; the D is unclear. CDR3 length: 16 residues. CDR1 and CDR2 (germline): SGHTA, FQGNSA. Trimming took 5 bases from V and 2 from J, leaving 15 bases between them. The CDR3 spells CASSRLGPGTNEKLFF. The CDR3, as DNA: TGTGCCAGCAGCCGGCTGGGTCCAGGCACTAATGAAAAACTGTTTTTT. Full variable domain (outside the CDR3, taken from reference TRBV7-2 and TRBJ1-4): GAGVSQSPSNKVTEKGKDVELRCDPISGHTALYWYRQSLGQGLEFLIYFQGNSAPDKSGLPSDRFSAERTGGSVSTLTIQRTQQEDSAVYLCASSRLGPGTNEKLFFGSGTQLSVL.